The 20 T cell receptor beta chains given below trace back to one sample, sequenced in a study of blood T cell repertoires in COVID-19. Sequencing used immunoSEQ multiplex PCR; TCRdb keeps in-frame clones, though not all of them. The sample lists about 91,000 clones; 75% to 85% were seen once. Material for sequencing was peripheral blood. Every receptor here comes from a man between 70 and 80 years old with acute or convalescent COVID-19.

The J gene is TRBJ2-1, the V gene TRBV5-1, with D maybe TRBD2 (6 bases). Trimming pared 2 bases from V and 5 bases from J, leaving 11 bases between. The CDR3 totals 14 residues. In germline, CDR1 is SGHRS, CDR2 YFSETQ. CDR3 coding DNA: TGCGCCAGCAGCTTCGGGGGTGGGAACAATGAGCAGTTCTTC. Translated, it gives CASSFGGGNNEQFF.

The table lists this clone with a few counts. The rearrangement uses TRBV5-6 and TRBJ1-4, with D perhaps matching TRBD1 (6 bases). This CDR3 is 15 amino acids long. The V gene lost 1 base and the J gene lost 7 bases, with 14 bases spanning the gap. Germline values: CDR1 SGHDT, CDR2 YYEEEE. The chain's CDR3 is CASSLMAGEVEKLFF. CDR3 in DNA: TGTGCCAGCAGCTTGATGGCAGGGGAAGTTGAAAAACTGTTTTTT.

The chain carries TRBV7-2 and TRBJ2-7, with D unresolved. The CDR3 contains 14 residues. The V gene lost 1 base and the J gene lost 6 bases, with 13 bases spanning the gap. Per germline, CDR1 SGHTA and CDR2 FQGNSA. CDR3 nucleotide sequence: TGTGCCAGCAGCTTAGGAATCCTCAGGTCCGAGCAGTACTTC. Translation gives CASSLGILRSEQYF. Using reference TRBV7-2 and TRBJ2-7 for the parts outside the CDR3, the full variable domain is GAGVSQSPSNKVTEKGKDVELRCDPISGHTALYWYRQSLGQGLEFLIYFQGNSAPDKSGLPSDRFSAERTGGSVSTLTIQRTQQEDSAVYLCASSLGILRSEQYFGPGTRLTVT.

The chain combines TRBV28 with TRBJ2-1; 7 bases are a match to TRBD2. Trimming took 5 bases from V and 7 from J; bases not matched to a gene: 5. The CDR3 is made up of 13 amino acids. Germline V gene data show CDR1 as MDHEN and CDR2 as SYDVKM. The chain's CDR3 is CASSDWTRNEQFF. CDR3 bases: TGTGCCAGCAGTGATTGGACTAGGAATGAGCAGTTCTTC.

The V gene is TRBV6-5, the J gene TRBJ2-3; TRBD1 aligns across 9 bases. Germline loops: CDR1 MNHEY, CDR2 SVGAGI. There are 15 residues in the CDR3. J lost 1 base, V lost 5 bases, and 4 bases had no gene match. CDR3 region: CASSTGGKGTDTQYF. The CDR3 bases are TGTGCCAGCAGTACAGGGGGCAAGGGCACAGATACGCAGTATTTT.

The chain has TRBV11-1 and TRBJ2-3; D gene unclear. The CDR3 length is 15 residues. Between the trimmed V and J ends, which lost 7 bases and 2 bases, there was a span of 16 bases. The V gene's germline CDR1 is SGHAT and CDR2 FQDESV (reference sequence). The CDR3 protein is CASTKSSSVTDTQYF. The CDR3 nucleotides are TGTGCCAGCACCAAGTCGAGTTCCGTCACAGATACGCAGTATTTT.

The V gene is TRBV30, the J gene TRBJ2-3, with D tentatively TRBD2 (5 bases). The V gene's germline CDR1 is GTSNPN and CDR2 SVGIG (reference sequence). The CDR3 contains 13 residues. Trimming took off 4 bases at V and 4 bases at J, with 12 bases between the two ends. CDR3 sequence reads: CAWNGGLADTQYF. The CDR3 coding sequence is TGTGCCTGGAATGGAGGCCTCGCAGATACGCAGTATTTT.

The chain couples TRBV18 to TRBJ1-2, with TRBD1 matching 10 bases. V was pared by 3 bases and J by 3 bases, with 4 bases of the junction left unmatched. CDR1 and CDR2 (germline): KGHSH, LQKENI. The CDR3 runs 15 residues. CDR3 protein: CASSPGQGDHYGYTF. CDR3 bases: TGTGCCAGCTCACCCGGACAGGGGGACCACTATGGCTACACCTTC.

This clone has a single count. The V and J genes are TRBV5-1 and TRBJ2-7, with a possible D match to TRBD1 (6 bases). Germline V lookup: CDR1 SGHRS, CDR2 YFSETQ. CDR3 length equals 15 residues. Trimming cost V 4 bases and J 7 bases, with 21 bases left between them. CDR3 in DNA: TGCGCCAGCAGCCGCGCCGGGACACCGGAGCGGGAGCAGTACTTC. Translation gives CASSRAGTPEREQYF.

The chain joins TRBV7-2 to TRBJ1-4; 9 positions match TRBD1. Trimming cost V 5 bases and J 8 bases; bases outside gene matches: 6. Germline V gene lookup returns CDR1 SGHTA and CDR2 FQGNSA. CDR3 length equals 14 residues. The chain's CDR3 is CASSRGQGREKLFF. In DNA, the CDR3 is TGTGCCAGCAGCCGGGGACAGGGAAGGGAAAAACTGTTTTTT.

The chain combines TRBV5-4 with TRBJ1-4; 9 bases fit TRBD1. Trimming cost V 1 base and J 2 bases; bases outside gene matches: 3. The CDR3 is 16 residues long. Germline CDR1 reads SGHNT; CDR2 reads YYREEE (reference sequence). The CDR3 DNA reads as TGTGCCAGCAGCTTGACAGGGGGCCTGACTAATGAAAAACTGTTTTTT. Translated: CASSLTGGLTNEKLFF.

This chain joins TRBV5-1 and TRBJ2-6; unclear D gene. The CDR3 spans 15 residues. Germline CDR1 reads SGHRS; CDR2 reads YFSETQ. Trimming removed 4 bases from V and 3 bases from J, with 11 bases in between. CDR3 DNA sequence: TGCGCCAGCAGCCCGCCGGTTCGTGGGGCCAACGTCCTGACTTTC. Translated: CASSPPVRGANVLTF.

In nucleotides, the CDR3 is TGTGCCAGCATGAGGGTAGCGGGAGGGGGCTCCTACAATGAGCAGTTCTTC. Protein product: CASMRVAGGGSYNEQFF. The J gene is TRBJ2-1, the V gene TRBV27; TRBD2 matches at 11 bases. The CDR3 runs 17 residues. The junction had 8 bases not matched to a gene; V was cut back by 7 bases and J by 0 bases. Germline CDR1 MNHEY, CDR2 SMNVEV (reference sequence).

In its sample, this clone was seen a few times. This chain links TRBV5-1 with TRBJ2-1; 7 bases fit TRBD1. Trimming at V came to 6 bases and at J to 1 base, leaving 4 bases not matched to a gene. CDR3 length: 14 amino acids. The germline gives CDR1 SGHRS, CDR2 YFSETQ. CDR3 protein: CASTRDRSYNEQFF. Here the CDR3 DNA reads TGCGCCAGCACCCGGGACAGATCCTACAATGAGCAGTTCTTC. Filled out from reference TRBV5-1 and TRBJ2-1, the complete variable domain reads KAGVTQTPRYLIKTRGQQVTLSCSPISGHRSVSWYQQTPGQGLQFLFEYFSETQRNKGNFPGRFSGRQFSNSRSEMNVSTLELGDSALYLCASTRDRSYNEQFFGPGTRLTVL.

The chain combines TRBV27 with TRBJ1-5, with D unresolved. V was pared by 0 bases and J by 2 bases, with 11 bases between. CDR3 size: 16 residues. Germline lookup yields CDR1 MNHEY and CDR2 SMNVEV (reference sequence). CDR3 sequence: CASSLSRGRGNQPQHF. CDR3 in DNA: TGTGCCAGCAGTTTATCCCGAGGTCGGGGCAATCAGCCCCAGCATTTT.

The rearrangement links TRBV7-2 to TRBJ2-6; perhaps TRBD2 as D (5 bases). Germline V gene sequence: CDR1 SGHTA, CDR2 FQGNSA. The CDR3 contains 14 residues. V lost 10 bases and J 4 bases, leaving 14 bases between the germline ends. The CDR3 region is CAIEVGAGANVLTF. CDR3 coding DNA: TGTGCCATTGAGGTGGGAGCCGGGGCCAACGTCCTGACTTTC.

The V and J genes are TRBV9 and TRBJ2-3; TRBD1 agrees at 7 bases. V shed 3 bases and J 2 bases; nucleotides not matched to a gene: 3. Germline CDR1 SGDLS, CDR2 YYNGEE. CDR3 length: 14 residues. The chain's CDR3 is CASSGGQVTDTQYF. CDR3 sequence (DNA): TGTGCCAGCAGCGGAGGACAGGTCACAGATACGCAGTATTTT.

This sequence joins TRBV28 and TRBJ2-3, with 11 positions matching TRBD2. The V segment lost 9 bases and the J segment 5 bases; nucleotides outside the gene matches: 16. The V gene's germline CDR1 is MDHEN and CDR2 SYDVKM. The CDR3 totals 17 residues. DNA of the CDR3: TGTGCCAGTGGTTTAGCGGGAGGGCCGGGAAAGGGAGATACGCAGTATTTT. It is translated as CASGLAGGPGKGDTQYF.

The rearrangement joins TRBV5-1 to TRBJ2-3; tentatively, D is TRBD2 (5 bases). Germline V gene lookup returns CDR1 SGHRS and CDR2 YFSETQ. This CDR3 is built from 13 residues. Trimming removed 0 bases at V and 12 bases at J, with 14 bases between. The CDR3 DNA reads TGCGCCAGCAGCTTGGAACGGGGTGGTTCCCAGTATTTT. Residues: CASSLERGGSQYF. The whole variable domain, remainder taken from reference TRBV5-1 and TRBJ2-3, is KAGVTQTPRYLIKTRGQQVTLSCSPISGHRSVSWYQQTPGQGLQFLFEYFSETQRNKGNFPGRFSGRQFSNSRSEMNVSTLELGDSALYLCASSLERGGSQYFGPGTRLTVL.

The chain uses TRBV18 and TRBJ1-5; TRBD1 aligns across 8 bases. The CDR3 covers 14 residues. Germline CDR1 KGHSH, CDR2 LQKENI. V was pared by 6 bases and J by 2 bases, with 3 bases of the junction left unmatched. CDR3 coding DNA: TGTGCCAGCTCCGGACAGGGCGGCAATCAGCCCCAGCATTTT. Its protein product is CASSGQGGNQPQHF.